Sequencing of this T cell receptor beta chain was carried out in a study of blood T cells in healthy people across ages. Broader study findings: Leaving the PBMCs unsorted stopped any conclusive comparison of naive versus antigen-experienced cells.

Primed by a sample-barcoded 5' primer and a J-beta primer mix, a second PCR proceeded for roughly 6 to 12 cycles. Each cDNA was tagged by a template-switch adaptor containing 12 random nucleotides. TCRdb independently ran MiXCR on the 5' RACE reads; one entry per CDR3 protein. This table has roughly 1,300,000 distinct CDR3 sequences, approximately 59% appearing once. In regard to this clonotype: Its specificity is unknown.

In germline, CDR1 is SGHTA, CDR2 FQGNSA. CDR3 length: 11 amino acids. V was cut by 4 bases and J by 6 bases, with 7 bases left in between. Samples each had at least 6 micrograms of total RNA extracted. Material: blood. This sequence was found in a man between 18 and 29 years old in good health. This chain joins TRBV7-2 and TRBJ2-7; D gene ambiguous. The CDR3 here is CASSSPSEQYF. The CDR3 DNA follows: TGTGCCAGCAGCTCCCCAAGCGAGCAGTACTTC.